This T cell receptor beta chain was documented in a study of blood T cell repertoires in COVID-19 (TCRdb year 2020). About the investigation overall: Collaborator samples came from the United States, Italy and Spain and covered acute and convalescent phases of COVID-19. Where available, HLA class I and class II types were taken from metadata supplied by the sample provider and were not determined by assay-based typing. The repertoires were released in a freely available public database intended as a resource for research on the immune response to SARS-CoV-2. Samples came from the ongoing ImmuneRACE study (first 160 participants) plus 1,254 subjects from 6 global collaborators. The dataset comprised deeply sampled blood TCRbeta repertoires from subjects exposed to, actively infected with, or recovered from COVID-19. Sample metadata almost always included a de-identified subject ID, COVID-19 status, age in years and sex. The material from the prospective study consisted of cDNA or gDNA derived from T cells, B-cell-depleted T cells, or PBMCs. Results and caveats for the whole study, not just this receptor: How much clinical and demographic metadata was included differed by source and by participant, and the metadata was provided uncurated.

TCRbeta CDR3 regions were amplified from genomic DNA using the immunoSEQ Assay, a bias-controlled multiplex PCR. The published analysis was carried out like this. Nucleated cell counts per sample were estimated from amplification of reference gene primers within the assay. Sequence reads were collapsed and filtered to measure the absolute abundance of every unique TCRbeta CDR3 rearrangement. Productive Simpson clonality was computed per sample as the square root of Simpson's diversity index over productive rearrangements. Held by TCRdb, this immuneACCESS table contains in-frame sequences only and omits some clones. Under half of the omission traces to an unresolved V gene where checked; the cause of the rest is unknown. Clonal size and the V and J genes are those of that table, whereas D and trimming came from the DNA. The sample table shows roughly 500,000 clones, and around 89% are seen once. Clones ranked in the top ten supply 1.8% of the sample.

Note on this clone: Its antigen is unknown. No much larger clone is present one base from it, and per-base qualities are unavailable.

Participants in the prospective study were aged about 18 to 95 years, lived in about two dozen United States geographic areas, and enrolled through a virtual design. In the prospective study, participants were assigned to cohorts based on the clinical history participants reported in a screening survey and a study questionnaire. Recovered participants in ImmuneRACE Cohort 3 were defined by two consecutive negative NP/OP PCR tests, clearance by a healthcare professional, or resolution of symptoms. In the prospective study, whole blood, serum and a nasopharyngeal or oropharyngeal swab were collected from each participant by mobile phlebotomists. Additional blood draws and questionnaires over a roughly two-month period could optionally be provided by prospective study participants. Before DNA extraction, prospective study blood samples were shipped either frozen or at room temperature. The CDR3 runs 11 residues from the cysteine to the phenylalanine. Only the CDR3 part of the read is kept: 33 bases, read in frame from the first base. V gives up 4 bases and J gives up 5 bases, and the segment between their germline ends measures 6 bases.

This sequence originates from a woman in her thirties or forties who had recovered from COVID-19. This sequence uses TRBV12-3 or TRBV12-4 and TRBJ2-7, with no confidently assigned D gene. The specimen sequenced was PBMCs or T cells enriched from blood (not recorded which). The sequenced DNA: TGTGCCAGCAGTTCAAGAGACGAGCAGTACTTC. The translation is CASSSRDEQYF.